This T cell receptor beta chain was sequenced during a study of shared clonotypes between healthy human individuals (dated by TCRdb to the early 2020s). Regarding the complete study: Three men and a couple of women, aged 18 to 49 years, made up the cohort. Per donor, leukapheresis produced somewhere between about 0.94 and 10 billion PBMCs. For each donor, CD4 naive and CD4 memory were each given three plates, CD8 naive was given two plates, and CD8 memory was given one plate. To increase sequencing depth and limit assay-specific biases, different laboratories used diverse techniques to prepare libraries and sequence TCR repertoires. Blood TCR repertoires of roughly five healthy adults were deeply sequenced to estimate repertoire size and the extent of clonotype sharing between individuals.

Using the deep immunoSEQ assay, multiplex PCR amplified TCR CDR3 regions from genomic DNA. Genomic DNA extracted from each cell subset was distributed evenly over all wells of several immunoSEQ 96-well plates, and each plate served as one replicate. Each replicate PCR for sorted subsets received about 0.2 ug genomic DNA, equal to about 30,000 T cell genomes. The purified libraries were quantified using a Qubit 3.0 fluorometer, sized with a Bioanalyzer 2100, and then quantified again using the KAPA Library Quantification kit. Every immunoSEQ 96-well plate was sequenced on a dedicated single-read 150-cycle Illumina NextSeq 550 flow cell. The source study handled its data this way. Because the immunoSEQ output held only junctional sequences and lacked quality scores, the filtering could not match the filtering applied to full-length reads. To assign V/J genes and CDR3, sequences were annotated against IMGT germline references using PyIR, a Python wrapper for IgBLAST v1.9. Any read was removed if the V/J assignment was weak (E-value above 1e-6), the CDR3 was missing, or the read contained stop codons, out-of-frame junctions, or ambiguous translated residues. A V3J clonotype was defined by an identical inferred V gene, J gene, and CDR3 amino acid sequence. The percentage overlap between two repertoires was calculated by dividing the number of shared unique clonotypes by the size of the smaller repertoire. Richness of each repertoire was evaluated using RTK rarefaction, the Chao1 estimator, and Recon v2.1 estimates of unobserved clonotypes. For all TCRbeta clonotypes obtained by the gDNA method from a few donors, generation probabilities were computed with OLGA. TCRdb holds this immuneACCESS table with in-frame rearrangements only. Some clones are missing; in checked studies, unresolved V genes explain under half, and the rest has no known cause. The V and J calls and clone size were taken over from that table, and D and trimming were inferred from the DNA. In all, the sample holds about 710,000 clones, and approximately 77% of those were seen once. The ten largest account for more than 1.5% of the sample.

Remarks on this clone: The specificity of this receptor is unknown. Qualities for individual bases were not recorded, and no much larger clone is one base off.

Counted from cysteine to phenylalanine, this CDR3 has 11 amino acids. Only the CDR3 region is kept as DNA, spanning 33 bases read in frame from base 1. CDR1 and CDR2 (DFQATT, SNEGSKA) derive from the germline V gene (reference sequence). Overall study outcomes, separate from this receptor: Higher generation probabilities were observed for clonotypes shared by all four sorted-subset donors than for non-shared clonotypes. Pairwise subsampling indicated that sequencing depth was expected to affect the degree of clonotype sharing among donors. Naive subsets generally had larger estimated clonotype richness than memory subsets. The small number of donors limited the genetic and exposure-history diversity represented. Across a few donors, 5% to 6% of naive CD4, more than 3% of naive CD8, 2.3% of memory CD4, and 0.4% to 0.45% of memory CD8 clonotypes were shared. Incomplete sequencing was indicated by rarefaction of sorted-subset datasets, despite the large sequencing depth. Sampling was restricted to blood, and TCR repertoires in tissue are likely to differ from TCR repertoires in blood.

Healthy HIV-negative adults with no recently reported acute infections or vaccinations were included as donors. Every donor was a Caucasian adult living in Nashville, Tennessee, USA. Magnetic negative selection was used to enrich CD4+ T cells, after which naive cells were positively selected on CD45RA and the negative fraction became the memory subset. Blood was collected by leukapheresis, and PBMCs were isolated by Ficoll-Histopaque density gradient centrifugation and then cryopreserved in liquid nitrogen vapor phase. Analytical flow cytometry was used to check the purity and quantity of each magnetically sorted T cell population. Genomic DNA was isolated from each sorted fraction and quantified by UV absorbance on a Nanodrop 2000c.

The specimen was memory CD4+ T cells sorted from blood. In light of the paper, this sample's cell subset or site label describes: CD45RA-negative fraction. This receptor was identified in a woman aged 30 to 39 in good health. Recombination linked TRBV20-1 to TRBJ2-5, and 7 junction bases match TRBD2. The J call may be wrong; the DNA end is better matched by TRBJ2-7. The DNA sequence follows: TGCAGTGCGACTAGCTTCTACGAGCAGTACTTC. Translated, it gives CSATSFYEQYF.